The rows below give T cell receptor beta chains drawn from one sample of a study of T-cell reconstitution after alpha-beta-depleted transplantation in children. Each CDR3 protein gets one entry after TCRdb re-called the PCR reads with MiXCR. The data contain about a million distinct CDR3 sequences, about 29% of them singletons. The starting material was PBMCs, mostly from graft donor cells, obtained 360 days after TCRalphabeta/CD19-depleted stem cell transplant. Source of these receptors: a boy less than two years old who had a stem cell transplant for SCID, so the T cells may come from the graft donor. Each CDR3 is given with its conserved first and last residue. The D gene is left open where the match is weak. Where a row states a size, it is once, few, many or the class of an expanded clone; other rows omit it.

J gene | V gene | D gene | clone size | CDR3 length | CDR3 protein | CDR3 DNA
TRBJ2-1 | TRBV24-1 | - | - | 15 | CATSGTPGTPNEQFF | TGTGCCACCAGTGGGACCCCCGGGACCCCCAATGAGCAGTTCTTC
TRBJ2-7 | TRBV4-3 | - | few | 15 | CASSQDPGSQSEQYF | TGCGCCAGCAGCCAAGACCCGGGATCCCAATCCGAGCAGTACTTC
TRBJ1-1 | TRBV7-6 | TRBD1 | once | 16 | CASSLAGTGRVSEAFF | TGTGCCAGCAGCTTAGCCGGGACAGGGCGGGTTAGCGAAGCTTTCTTT
TRBJ2-1 | TRBV28 | TRBD1 | few | 15 | CASSTGTGGRNEQFF | TGTGCCAGCAGTACCGGGACAGGGGGCAGGAATGAGCAGTTCTTC
TRBJ1-5 | TRBV6-2/TRBV6-3 | - | - | 16 | CASSYSIRFWDQPQHF | TGTGCCAGCAGTTACTCGATTAGGTTTTGGGATCAGCCCCAGCATTTT
TRBJ2-7 | TRBV7-9 | TRBD1 | few | 15 | CASSPRDRVIYEQYF | TGTGCCAGCAGCCCCCGGGACAGGGTTATTTACGAGCAGTACTTC
TRBJ1-1 | TRBV27 | - | - | 12 | CASRTSGTEAFF | TGTGCCAGCCGGACGTCAGGAACTGAAGCTTTCTTT
TRBJ1-5 | TRBV20-1 | - | - | 11 | CSAIGFLTQHF | TGCAGTGCTATCGGTTTTTTGACCCAGCATTTT
TRBJ2-7 | TRBV7-6 | - | few | 13 | CASSEAQSGEQYF | TGTGCCAGCAGCGAGGCACAATCGGGCGAGCAGTACTTC
TRBJ2-1 | TRBV6-5 | - | many | 18 | CASSFGGGQPSIYNEQFF | TGTGCCAGCAGTTTCGGGGGTGGGCAGCCTTCGATTTACAATGAGCAGTTCTTC
TRBJ2-2 | TRBV28 | - | - | 15 | CAIRREGGAAGELFF | TGTGCCATCCGGAGGGAGGGGGGAGCGGCCGGGGAGCTGTTTTTT
TRBJ2-2 | TRBV28 | TRBD1 | few | 15 | CASRATGTNTGELFF | TGTGCCAGCAGGGCGACAGGGACGAACACCGGGGAGCTGTTTTTT
TRBJ2-1 | TRBV5-5 | TRBD1 | - | 13 | CASSSAGGNEQFF | TGTGCCAGCAGCTCCGCAGGGGGCAATGAGCAGTTCTTC
TRBJ2-3 | TRBV7-2 | - | - | 15 | CASSLNRARFGTQYF | TGTGCCAGCAGCTTAAACAGGGCCAGGTTTGGTACGCAGTATTTT
TRBJ1-4 | TRBV21-1 | - | few | 15 | CASSGPLASNEKLFF | TGTGCCAGCAGCGGGCCGTTAGCATCTAATGAAAAACTGTTTTTT
TRBJ2-2 | TRBV5-1 | - | - | 16 | CASSLVGERVTGELFF | TGCGCCAGCAGCTTGGTGGGGGAAAGGGTCACCGGGGAGCTGTTTTTT
TRBJ2-7 | TRBV29-1 | TRBD1 | - | 15 | CSVEVGTGAPYEQYF | TGCAGCGTTGAGGTCGGGACAGGGGCCCCCTACGAGCAGTACTTC
TRBJ2-1 | TRBV29-1 | - | few | 13 | CSGPGQGGGEQFF | TGCAGCGGCCCGGGCCAGGGGGGCGGTGAGCAGTTCTTC
TRBJ2-5 | TRBV6-5 | - | few | 13 | CASSYSFRETQYF | TGTGCCAGCAGTTACTCGTTTCGAGAGACCCAGTACTTC
TRBJ2-2 | TRBV7-8 | TRBD1 | - | 16 | CASSQPGQGNTGELFF | TGTGCCAGCAGCCAACCGGGACAGGGGAACACCGGGGAGCTGTTTTTT
TRBJ2-7 | TRBV29-1 | - | - | 11 | CSVEGRYEQYF | TGCAGCGTTGAGGGGCGTTACGAGCAGTACTTC
TRBJ1-5 | TRBV20-1 | - | few | 15 | CSALRTGYSNQPQHF | TGCAGTGCCTTAAGAACAGGGTATAGCAATCAGCCCCAGCATTTT
TRBJ2-7 | TRBV4-3 | - | - | 13 | CASSQTSAYEQYF | TGCGCCAGCAGCCAGACTAGTGCCTACGAGCAGTACTTC
TRBJ2-1 | TRBV29-1 | TRBD2 | - | 17 | CSVEWGGGALQSNEQFF | TGCAGCGTTGAATGGGGCGGGGGGGCCCTCCAAAGCAATGAGCAGTTCTTC
TRBJ1-6 | TRBV28 | - | - | 15 | CASSLQGQNNSPLHF | TGTGCCAGCAGTTTACAGGGGCAGAATAATTCACCCCTCCACTTT
TRBJ2-3 | TRBV5-1 | - | few | 12 | CASSRTADTQYF | TGCGCCAGTTCCCGGACAGCAGATACGCAGTATTTT
TRBJ1-4 | TRBV12-3/TRBV12-4 | - | - | 13 | CASSFWTNEKLFF | TGTGCCAGCAGTTTTTGGACTAATGAAAAACTGTTTTTT
TRBJ2-5 | TRBV4-1 | - | - | 14 | CASSRGRYQETQYF | TGCGCCAGCAGCAGGGGGAGGTACCAAGAGACCCAGTACTTC
TRBJ2-5 | TRBV12-3/TRBV12-4 | - | few | 13 | CASSRDFGETQYF | TGTGCCAGCAGTCGGGACTTTGGAGAGACCCAGTACTTC
TRBJ2-7 | TRBV7-8 | - | - | 15 | CASSFLASLTYEQYF | TGTGCCAGCAGCTTTTTGGCTAGCCTTACCTACGAGCAGTACTTC
TRBJ1-1 | TRBV5-5 | - | few | 14 | CASALRTANTEAFF | TGTGCCAGCGCGCTAAGGACAGCGAACACTGAAGCTTTCTTT
TRBJ1-5 | TRBV5-1 | - | - | 16 | CASSVGTEGFNQPQHF | TGCGCCAGCAGCGTGGGGACGGAGGGATTCAATCAGCCCCAGCATTTT
TRBJ1-1 | TRBV5-5 | TRBD1 | few | 15 | CASSSQDRVNTEAFF | TGTGCCAGCAGCTCTCAAGACAGGGTGAACACTGAAGCTTTCTTT
TRBJ2-2 | TRBV4-2 | - | - | 19 | CASSQDRRRVAENTGELFF | TGTGCCAGCAGCCAAGATCGCCGGAGGGTAGCAGAGAACACCGGGGAGCTGTTTTTT
TRBJ2-5 | TRBV11-2 | - | - | 18 | CASSRTASSFYEGETQYF | TGTGCCAGCAGCCGGACAGCTTCGAGTTTCTATGAAGGGGAGACCCAGTACTTC
TRBJ2-5 | TRBV3-1 | - | many | 15 | CASSPNGAQRETQYF | TGTGCCAGCTCGCCGAACGGGGCTCAGCGAGAGACCCAGTACTTC
TRBJ2-3 | TRBV20-1 | - | - | 12 | CSASPRRDTQYF | TGCAGTGCCAGCCCCCGCCGGGATACGCAGTATTTT
TRBJ2-3 | TRBV7-8 | - | - | 16 | CASSFLALARADTQYF | TGTGCCAGCAGCTTCCTCGCGCTCGCTCGGGCAGATACGCAGTATTTT
TRBJ1-1 | TRBV6-6 | - | few | 13 | CATTYGPNTEAFF | TGTGCCACGACCTATGGGCCGAACACTGAAGCTTTCTTT
TRBJ1-6 | TRBV10-3 | TRBD1 | few | 15 | CAISAGQGVNSPLHF | TGTGCCATCAGTGCGGGACAGGGGGTCAATTCACCCCTCCACTTT
TRBJ1-4 | TRBV6-6 | TRBD1 | - | 13 | CASSYRGHEKLFF | TGTGCCAGCAGTTACAGGGGGCATGAAAAACTGTTTTTT
TRBJ2-3 | TRBV5-6 | TRBD2 | - | 17 | CASSELRTSGGADTQYF | TGTGCCAGCAGCGAATTACGTACTAGCGGGGGGGCAGATACGCAGTATTTT
TRBJ2-1 | TRBV4-3 | - | few | 16 | CASSQGWGEGYNEQFF | TGCGCCAGCAGCCAAGGTTGGGGGGAAGGCTACAATGAGCAGTTCTTC
TRBJ2-1 | TRBV29-1 | - | - | 14 | CSVVPGGVNNEQFF | TGCAGCGTTGTCCCCGGTGGGGTCAACAATGAGCAGTTCTTC
TRBJ2-5 | TRBV7-6 | - | - | 14 | CASSLSGFQETQYF | TGTGCCAGCAGCCTAAGTGGGTTCCAAGAGACCCAGTACTTC
TRBJ2-1 | TRBV25-1 | TRBD1 | - | 16 | CASSFAGTGSDNEQFF | TGTGCCAGCAGTTTCGCCGGGACAGGCTCTGACAATGAGCAGTTCTTC
TRBJ2-7 | TRBV6-1 | - | few | 15 | CASTQSLGLGYEQYF | TGTGCCAGCACCCAAAGCTTAGGGTTAGGCTACGAGCAGTACTTC
TRBJ2-5 | TRBV7-9 | - | few | 13 | CASSRDPKETQYF | TGTGCCAGCAGTCGGGACCCCAAAGAGACCCAGTACTTC
TRBJ2-5 | TRBV18 | - | once | 12 | CASSPVAETQYF | TGTGCCAGCTCACCAGTGGCGGAGACCCAGTACTTC
TRBJ1-5 | TRBV24-1 | - | few | 15 | CATRGQGSLYQPQHF | TGTGCCACCAGGGGCCAGGGGAGTCTCTATCAGCCCCAGCATTTT
TRBJ2-5 | TRBV29-1 | TRBD2 | - | 15 | CSVPFPGGIQETQYF | TGCAGCGTTCCTTTCCCCGGGGGGATCCAAGAGACCCAGTACTTC
TRBJ2-5 | TRBV4-2 | TRBD1 | - | 14 | CASSQQTGTETQYF | TGTGCCAGCAGCCAACAGACAGGGACAGAGACCCAGTACTTC
TRBJ2-7 | TRBV24-1 | - | - | 13 | CATSETQSYEQYF | TGTGCCACCAGTGAGACACAGTCCTACGAGCAGTACTTC
TRBJ2-3 | TRBV7-2 | TRBD2 | - | 16 | CASSPTLGGGTDTQYF | TGTGCCAGCAGCCCGACCCTAGGCGGGGGTACAGATACGCAGTATTTT
TRBJ2-1 | TRBV10-3 | TRBD1 | few | 14 | CAISPTGGRNEQFF | TGTGCCATCAGCCCAACAGGGGGGAGGAATGAGCAGTTCTTC
TRBJ1-2 | TRBV4-1 | - | many | 14 | CASSQVGGGYGYTF | TGCGCCAGCAGCCAAGTCGGGGGCGGCTATGGCTACACCTTC
TRBJ2-3 | TRBV5-1 | - | - | 15 | CASSLVTGDSDTQYF | TGCGCCAGCAGCTTGGTAACGGGGGACTCAGATACGCAGTATTTT
TRBJ2-3 | TRBV2 | - | - | 11 | CASSGRGTQYF | TGTGCCAGCAGTGGACGGGGTACGCAGTATTTT
TRBJ2-2 | TRBV4-2 | - | - | 18 | CASSQDRVLPANTGELFF | TGTGCCAGCAGCCAAGATAGGGTTTTGCCAGCGAACACCGGGGAGCTGTTTTTT